The T cell receptor beta chain under discussion was sequenced for a study of blood T cells in healthy people across ages (dated by TCRdb to the mid-2010s). About the full investigation: In model experiments, template switching captured about one uniquely barcoded TCR beta cDNA molecule for every two T cells. The donors were split into four age groups: young (average 16 years), middle-aged (39), aged (over 55) and long-lived (over 75). Two additional independent replicas of 1 million unique cDNA reads from the same blood draw were analyzed for two donors (one aged 18 to 30 and one aged 80 or older). The study measured age-related changes in TCR beta repertoire diversity using deep sequencing normalized with unique cDNA molecular identifiers.

The research as a whole found: Since profiling was done on bulk unsorted PBMCs, naive and antigen-experienced compartments could not be conclusively compared. The percentage of naive T cells measured by flow cytometry correlated strongly with observed TCR beta diversity. Because donor CMV infection status was unknown, age-related changes in expanded clonotypes were potentially confounded. Compared with the aged group, the long-lived group had more naive CD4+ T cells, fewer expanded clones and increased TCR diversity, a pattern suggesting age selection. As age increased, observed TCR beta diversity per million T cells dropped in a roughly linear way, and a significant reduction was already evident by age 40. Estimates of total diversity based on one million sequenced T cells were regarded as lower bounds and as underestimates.

From a lookup of the germline V gene (reference sequence), CDR1 and CDR2 are DFQATT and SNEGSKA. The trim is 3 bases for V and 3 bases for J, with a gap of 9 bases between the germline ends. Inclusive of the bounding cysteine and phenylalanine, the CDR3 is 12 residues long. The only DNA kept is the CDR3, 36 bases in frame from the first base. Libraries were constructed by 5' RACE. The listed sequencing device is Illumina HiSeq 2500. A second PCR of about 7 to 12 cycles was run with a J-beta primer mix and a sample-barcoded 5' primer. Each TCR beta cDNA molecule received a unique molecular identifier from a template-switch 5' adaptor carrying 12 random nucleotides. Each sample yielded at least 3 million CDR3-containing paired-end reads. The Mint cDNA synthesis kit, primed by a TRBC-specific oligonucleotide, was used to synthesize first-strand cDNA from all RNA. All cDNA was treated with uracil-DNA glycosylase and then went through a first 18-cycle PCR with the universal primers M1SS and BC2_uni_R. Processing in the source paper ran as follows. For normalization, 1 million high-quality reads, each with a distinct molecular identifier, were randomly selected from each sample. Instead of being binned into consensus sequences, reads with shared molecular identifiers were discarded. MiTCR, set to a Q25 quality threshold and the strictest error-elimination algorithm, was used for CDR3 identification, clonotype clustering and error correction. Lower-bound total TCR beta diversity was estimated with a nonparametric unseen species model using Euler transformation. The raw public data were reprocessed by TCRdb itself: fastp quality trimming at Q25, MiXCR clonotype calling, in-frame beta chains only. Every CDR3 protein is listed once, alongside the most common genes and DNA of its rows. TCRdb's processing, not the authors' own work, is the source of the V and J calls. For this sample the table gives 900,000 to 950,000 distinct CDR3 sequences, of which roughly 28% were detected only once. Of the sample, roughly 10% is held by the ten largest clones.

The donors were some 39 Caucasian individuals from Russia, aged 6 to 90 years, who were systemically healthy. Each donor gave approximately 9.3 milliliters of peripheral blood, collected into EDTA-treated Vacutainer tubes. Ficoll-Paque density-gradient centrifugation was used to isolate PBMCs, with at least 6.5 million per sample. Total RNA, at least 6 micrograms per sample, was extracted from PBMCs with Trizol reagent. Naive CD45RAhigh/CD27high T cell percentages were measured by flow cytometry on a PBMC aliquot from every donor. At least ten counts were recorded for this clonotype. The antigen this receptor binds is unknown. Base qualities were left out, and no much larger clone turns up one base away. The sample was also reused in another study, on T cells of mothers and their children. The second investigation adds: Nine systemically healthy Caucasian individuals served as donors, namely three mothers together with their six children. cDNA synthesis used all of the extracted RNA, with approximately 1.6 ug of RNA in each 15 ul reaction. In the second PCR, sample barcodes and 2-4 random nucleotides were introduced via the M1S primer. Each mother yielded over 8.5 million TCR beta CDR3 reads and each child 2.5 million to 3 million reads. Thymic selection similarly shapes TCR recombination output in related and unrelated pairs, with minor effect from inherited differences. Normalized repertoire overlap was always slightly but never significantly higher in related than unrelated mother-child pairs. No persistent microchimeric T cell clones were detected, at a sensitivity of about 100 clones per million clonotypes. Deep NGS was used in the study to compare the TCR beta repertoires of mothers and children and to look for features that separate related mother-child pairs from unrelated individuals. Mothers averaged approximately 40 +/- 4 years of age and children averaged around 10 +/- 4 years. Libraries were sequenced on Illumina HiSeq 2000 with 100+100 nt paired-end reads after adapter ligation with NEBNext reagents. To prevent cross-contamination, the mother and child libraries were prepared a month apart and were sequenced in separate runs. For each donor, between about 450,000 and 2,300,000 distinct TCR beta clonotypes were identified. Naive TCR beta clonotypes were estimated from low-frequency clonotypes matched to each donor's FACS-determined naive share, without sorting.

The sample consisted of blood. Here the chain combines TRBV20-1 and TRBJ2-7, with the identity of the D gene unclear. The source of this sequence is a woman aged 40 to 50 in good health. For the CDR3, the sequence is CSARDGDYEQYF. The nucleotide sequence reads TGCAGTGCTAGGGACGGCGACTACGAGCAGTACTTC.